Each of the 23 T cell receptor beta chains below was sequenced from the same sample in a study of Ad26.COV2.S vaccination and SARS-CoV-2 variants (dated by TCRdb to 2020 to 2022). Library generation was performed with the immunoSEQ multiplex PCR assay. The immuneACCESS repertoire file appears here via TCRdb, limited to in-frame rearrangements. These files lack a portion of the clones; in checked studies, under half of the deficit traces to unresolved V genes, and the cause of the others is not known. The sample has more than 300,000 clones on record, 85% of them singletons. Of the sample, 2.1% is held by the ten largest clones. This sample's treatment or condition label indicates: around 19 received Ad26.COV2.S at low or high dose, single or two shots; roughly 5 received placebo; per-sample allocation not given. Repertoires of vaccine and placebo recipients were sequenced from samples collected on day 63 after the first injection.

The sequences come from peripheral blood, collected in a trial of Ad26.COV2.S vaccine versus placebo. Every receptor here comes from a person aged 18 to 59 who received the Ad26.COV2.S COVID-19 vaccine or a placebo.

CDR3 protein: CASRRSLADEGTQYF. CDR3 bases: TGTGCCAGCAGAAGATCCCTAGCGGATGAAGGTACGCAGTATTTT. V and J are TRBV27 and TRBJ2-3; 7 positions agree with TRBD2. The CDR3 is 15 residues long. Germline V lookup: CDR1 MNHEY, CDR2 SMNVEV (reference sequence). V shed 6 bases and J 8 bases; nucleotides not matched to a gene: 14.

The V gene is TRBV27, the J gene TRBJ2-7; possibly TRBD1 or TRBD2 for D (5 bases each). Germline-derived CDR1 and CDR2 are MNHEY and SMNVEV (reference sequence). The length of the CDR3 is 15 residues. Trimming took 5 bases from V and 2 from J, leaving 16 bases between them. The CDR3 spells CASSRSGTDTYEQYF. In DNA, the CDR3 is TGTGCCAGCAGTCGATCCGGGACGGACACCTACGAGCAGTACTTC.

This clone was seen only once. The chain joins TRBV28 to TRBJ2-3; the match to TRBD2 covers 9 bases. This CDR3 has 17 residues. V shed 3 bases, J shed 3 bases, and the junction held 10 bases outside the gene matches. Germline V gene sequence: CDR1 MDHEN, CDR2 SYDVKM. CDR3 DNA sequence: TGTGCCAGCAGTTTGTGGATAGCGGGGGTCTTGACAGATACGCAGTATTTT. It codes for CASSLWIAGVLTDTQYF.

J is TRBJ2-5 and V is TRBV11-2; 10 nucleotides line up with TRBD2. Trimming removed 5 bases from V and 6 bases from J; junction bases left unmatched: 12. The CDR3 length is 16 residues. The germline V gene encodes CDR1 SGHAT and CDR2 FQNNGV. In DNA form, the CDR3 reads TGTGCCAGCAGCACTAGCGGGGCTCTAGACTTGAAGACCCAGTACTTC. This encodes CASSTSGALDLKTQYF.

The chain couples TRBV24-1 to TRBJ2-5; D is unresolved. Trimming cost V 4 bases and J 0 bases, with 17 bases left between them. The CDR3 totals 17 residues. The germline V gene encodes CDR1 KGHDR and CDR2 SFDVKD. The CDR3, as DNA: TGTGCCACCAGTGACCCCCGGTGGGGTCCGTACCAAGAGACCCAGTACTTC. It encodes CATSDPRWGPYQETQYF.

CDR3 region: CASSFDGLTQHF. CDR3 sequence (DNA): TGTGCCAGCAGTTTTGACGGACTGACCCAGCATTTT. This chain links TRBV27 with TRBJ1-5; D not resolved. This CDR3 contains 12 residues. Germline V gene sequence: CDR1 MNHEY, CDR2 SMNVEV (reference sequence). V gave up 3 bases and J gave up 11 bases, with 11 bases separating them.

This chain uses TRBV28 with TRBJ2-3; 7 bases line up with TRBD2. The CDR3 covers 13 residues. CDR1 MDHEN and CDR2 SYDVKM come from the germline V gene. V shed 5 bases and J 4 bases; nucleotides not matched to a gene: 3. The CDR3 loop is CASSTTSPDTQYF. In DNA, the CDR3 is TGTGCCAGCAGTACGACTAGCCCAGATACGCAGTATTTT.

The chain is built from TRBV24-1 and TRBJ1-5; a possible D gene is TRBD1 (6 bases). This CDR3 has 13 amino acids. Germline CDR1 is KGHDR and CDR2 is SFDVKD. The germline V and J ends were trimmed by 5 bases and 4 bases, with 8 bases remaining between them. The CDR3: CATSVQGNQPQHF. CDR3 in DNA: TGTGCCACCAGTGTACAGGGTAATCAGCCCCAGCATTTT.

The chain employs TRBV19 and TRBJ2-6; D ambiguous. Trimming removed 5 bases at V and 3 bases at J, with 11 bases between. CDR3 length: 15 amino acids. Looked up from germline, CDR1 is LNHDA and CDR2 is SQIVND (reference sequence). CDR3 in DNA: TGTGCCAGTAGTCTCGGAAAAAATGGGGCCAACGTCCTGACTTTC. Translating it yields CASSLGKNGANVLTF.

The J gene is TRBJ2-1, the V gene TRBV19; D is perhaps TRBD1 (5 bases). Trimming removed 3 bases at V and 6 bases at J, with 9 bases between. The CDR3 consists of 13 residues. Germline values: CDR1 LNHDA, CDR2 SQIVND (reference sequence). CDR3 DNA sequence: TGTGCCAGTAGTATCTGGGGCACCAATGAGCAGTTCTTC. Its translation is CASSIWGTNEQFF. Full variable domain (remainder filled in from reference TRBV19 and TRBJ2-1): DGGITQSPKYLFRKEGQNVTLSCEQNLNHDAMYWYRQDPGQGLRLIYYSQIVNDFQKGDIAEGYSVSREKKESFPLTVTSAQKNPTAFYLCASSIWGTNEQFFGPGTRLTVL.

V is TRBV5-1 and J is TRBJ1-4, with D perhaps matching TRBD1 (5 bases). Looked up from germline, CDR1 is SGHRS and CDR2 is YFSETQ. This CDR3 contains 15 residues. V gave up 4 bases and J gave up 1 base, with 11 bases separating them. For the CDR3, the DNA is TGCGCCAGCAGCACCGGACACTTAACTAATGAAAAACTGTTTTTT. This codes for CASSTGHLTNEKLFF.

V and J are TRBV29-1 and TRBJ1-2; a possible D gene is TRBD1 (6 bases). The CDR3 consists of 16 residues. Germline values: CDR1 SQVTM, CDR2 ANQGSEA. Trimming removed 7 bases from V and 1 base from J, with 22 bases in between. The CDR3 loop reads CSALNSWGLGNYGYTF. DNA of the CDR3: TGCAGCGCCCTTAATTCTTGGGGGCTCGGTAACTATGGCTACACCTTC.

The rearrangement joins TRBV7-5 to TRBJ1-2. TRBV7-5 counts as a pseudogene. The CDR3 contains 13 residues. The CDR3 nucleotides read TGTGTCAGAAGCTACGGCGAGAAGGATGGCTACACCTTC. Its protein is CVRSYGEKDGYTF.

The V gene is TRBV29-1, the J gene TRBJ1-1; TRBD1 agrees at 12 bases. The CDR3 loop spans 14 amino acids. J lost 10 bases, V lost 4 bases, and 10 bases had no gene match. Germline V gene lookup returns CDR1 SQVTM and CDR2 ANQGSEA. The chain's CDR3 is CSVALGTGGERAFF. The CDR3 region has the DNA TGCAGCGTTGCACTTGGGACAGGGGGCGAAAGAGCTTTCTTT.

The chain couples TRBV6-1 to TRBJ1-2; 9 nucleotides align to TRBD1. After removal of 1 base from V and 2 bases from J, the junction contained 5 bases not matched to a gene. The CDR3 consists of 16 residues. Per the germline V gene, CDR1 is MNHNS and CDR2 is SASEGT. The CDR3 DNA reads as TGTGCCAGCAGTGAAGGCGGACAGGGGTTCAACTATGGCTACACCTTC. This translates into CASSEGGQGFNYGYTF.

J is TRBJ2-5 and V is TRBV9; a weak D match, TRBD2 (7 bases). The CDR3 loop spans 15 amino acids. V was cut by 0 bases and J by 2 bases, with 11 bases left in between. Germline CDR1 and CDR2: SGDLS and YYNGEE. The CDR3 protein is CASSVGRGLQETQYF. The CDR3 nucleotides are TGTGCCAGCAGCGTAGGGCGGGGGCTACAAGAGACCCAGTACTTC.

The chain has TRBV6-9 and TRBJ1-2; D may be TRBD1 (6 bases). The CDR3 consists of 15 residues. Germline lookup yields CDR1 MNHGY and CDR2 SVAAGI. V lost 5 bases to trimming and J lost 2 bases, with 15 bases between them. The CDR3 sequence: CASSPSLQGNYGYTF. CDR3 sequence (DNA): TGTGCCAGCAGTCCATCTCTACAGGGAAACTATGGCTACACCTTC.

Remarks on this clone: Other DNA sequences from this sample encode an identical CDR3 as well. This rearrangement joins TRBV20-1 to TRBJ1-1; D remains ambiguous. Germline lookup yields CDR1 DFQATT and CDR2 SNEGSKA (reference sequence). The CDR3 sequence is 11 residues long. Trimming shortened V by 5 bases and J by 0 bases, and 4 bases separated the two germline ends. In nucleotides, the CDR3 is TGCAGTGCTCCATTGAACACTGAAGCTTTCTTT. This gives the protein CSAPLNTEAFF.

This chain links TRBV28 with TRBJ2-7; 7 bases line up with TRBD1. The germline V gene has CDR1 MDHEN and CDR2 SYDVKM. The CDR3 spans 12 residues. The V and J ends lost 3 bases and 6 bases, in that order; junction bases with no gene match: 2. The CDR3 reads CASSFEGAEQYF. CDR3 DNA sequence: TGTGCCAGCAGTTTTGAGGGGGCCGAGCAGTACTTC.

V and J are TRBV5-1 and TRBJ2-6, with D perhaps matching TRBD1 (5 bases). The V and J ends lost 3 bases and 0 bases respectively, with 10 bases between them. This CDR3 region has 16 residues. The V gene's germline CDR1 is SGHRS and CDR2 YFSETQ. The CDR3 DNA follows: TGCGCCAGCAGCTCGCGACAGTTCTCTGGGGCCAACGTCCTGACTTTC. This codes for CASSSRQFSGANVLTF.

This clone appeared once. This same CDR3 is encoded by further DNA sequences in the sample. The V gene is TRBV7-9, the J gene TRBJ1-2; D is unresolved. The CDR3 has 11 residues. The V gene's germline CDR1 is SEHNR and CDR2 FQNEAQ (reference sequence). V lost 5 bases and J 4 bases, leaving 5 bases between the germline ends. The CDR3: CASSLTYGYTF. DNA of the CDR3: TGTGCCAGCAGCCTAACCTATGGCTACACCTTC.

The V call is TRBV28, the J call TRBJ1-1; D gene unclear. CDR3 length: 14 amino acids. Germline-derived CDR1 and CDR2 are MDHEN and SYDVKM. The V and J ends lost 4 bases and 5 bases respectively, with 14 bases between them. The CDR3, as DNA: TGTGCCAGCAGTTCGCCCTCCCTGGGAACTGAAGCTTTCTTT. Encoded protein: CASSSPSLGTEAFF.

The rearrangement links TRBV12-3 or TRBV12-4 to TRBJ2-5, with D hard to call. CDR3 length equals 11 residues. With 6 bases removed from V and 5 bases from J, the gap between germline ends came to 7 bases. The CDR3 reads CASSPGETQYF. The CDR3 DNA reads TGTGCCAGCAGCCCCGGTGAGACCCAGTACTTC.